This entry features one TCR beta chain sequence. At least ten counts were recorded for this clone. No cognate antigen has been identified for it. The read comes to an end 3 residues before the CDR3 does, leaving the germline J gene to fill in the end. Reading from cysteine to phenylalanine, the CDR3 counts 13 amino acids. The 30 bases shown cover part of the CDR3, and their frame starts at base 1. Between the V and J ends, shortened by 5 bases and 2 bases respectively, the junction contains 12 bases. CDR1 and CDR2 (GTSNPN, SVGIG) derive from the germline V gene (reference sequence). For sequencing, equivalent amounts of genomic DNA were input from CVID and control samples. For every sample, a 60 bp segment covering the rearranged TCRbeta CDR3 region was amplified and then sequenced. The immunoSEQ assay, a bias-corrected multiplex PCR combined with high-throughput sequencing, was used to amplify TCRbeta. As for the original processing: Every unique nucleotide sequence counted as a clone and was annotated with V, D and J genes, copy number and frequency. Sequences were labeled productive if in frame, and non-productive if out of frame or containing stop codons. As previously described, Shannon's entropy was used to calculate clonality. Mean CDR3 Kyte-Doolittle hydropathy was derived from the predicted amino acid sequences of productive clones. Using the R hclust function, scaled V gene usage was clustered hierarchically with Manhattan distance and complete linkage. To assess clone sharing by CDR3 amino acid sequence, 12 repertoires per group were resampled over 100 rounds. The repertoires were searched for some 70 published EBV-specific TCRbeta sequences and roughly 250 published CMV-specific TCRbeta sequences. Analysis left out a couple of CVID samples that produced under 10,000 sequences, so 35 to 50 CVID repertoires remained. The immuneACCESS repertoire file appears here via TCRdb, limited to in-frame rearrangements. These files lack a portion of the clones; in checked studies, under half of the deficit traces to unresolved V genes, and the cause of the others is not known. The DNA gave D and trimming, while V, J and clone size come from that table. The table gives some 43,000 clones for this sample, with none occurring only once. The ten largest clones capture 2.1% of the sample.

The record originates from a study of T cell clonality in common variable immunodeficiency (dated by TCRdb to between 2015 and 2016). On the study overall, not on this receptor specifically: CVID TCRbeta sequences were reported to have fewer deletions and N-nucleotide insertions and to lack highly modified clones with 13 or more V deletions. The authors noted that sequencing repertoires of T cell subpopulations would be needed to clarify what caused the increased clonality in CVID. Correlations of repertoire features with clinical complications were constrained by heterogeneity among patients within the CVID cohort. Despite equal DNA input, controls averaged around 82,000 unique sequences per sample versus around 32,000 in CVID samples. Fewer TCRbeta clones were shared among CVID subjects than among healthy controls (p < 0.0001). TCRbeta clonality was higher in CVID subjects than in healthy controls (t-test p = 0.018), and the increase was most characteristic of about a third of subjects.

Most CVID patients and most healthy controls were of Caucasian heritage. Heparinized peripheral whole blood samples of roughly 5 to 8.5 ml were obtained from each donor. Genomic DNA from adults with common variable immune deficiency (CVID) and from healthy adult controls was used for sequencing of TCRbeta CDR3 repertoires. The control group comprised some 22 healthy adult volunteers, roughly 12 female and around ten male, aged about 20 to 70 years with a mean age of around 37. Diluted blood was density-centrifuged over Hypaque 1077 or Ficoll-Paque to isolate peripheral blood mononuclear cells. Unsorted mononuclear cells served as the source of genomic DNA, which was extracted either by Qiagen column purification or by a centrifugation-based method.

The origin of this receptor is a person aged 18-70 years in good health. The source material was peripheral blood mononuclear cells. The V gene is TRBV30 and the J gene is TRBJ1-2; matching of 6 bases hints at TRBD1 as the D gene. Incomplete CDR3 DNA: TGTGCCTGGGGCACAGGGACCAACTATGGC. Its coded protein is CAWGTGTNYG. From start to end, the CDR3 is CAWGTGTNYGYTF.